Sequencing of this T cell receptor (beta chain) was carried out in a study of T cell repertoires in cytomegalovirus infection. About the study: Public TCR beta signatures were indicative of both CMV infection and a matching HLA type.

Via MiXCR, TCRdb re-called the reads, giving one row per CDR3 protein. The sample consists of about 330,000 distinct CDR3 sequences, around a tenth of them appearing once. This clonotype was seen a few times. The CDR3 totals 17 residues. Germline lookup yields CDR1 SEHNR and CDR2 FQNEAQ (reference sequence). V was pared by 5 bases and J by 0 bases, with 8 bases of the junction left unmatched. This TCR derives from a human donor in good health (CMV status not recorded). Some clones in this sample may be carry-over from other donors' samples. Sequenced input: PBMCs. This chain links TRBV7-9 with TRBJ2-5; the match to TRBD2 covers 11 bases. The CDR3, as DNA: TGTGCCAGCAGCCTGATTCCTAGCGGGGGGAACCAAGAGACCCAGTACTTC. Translation gives CASSLIPSGGNQETQYF. Filled out from reference TRBV7-9 and TRBJ2-5, the complete variable domain reads DTGVSQNPRHKITKRGQNVTFRCDPISEHNRLYWYRQTLGQGPEFLTYFQNEAQLEKSRLLSDRFSAERPKGSFSTLEIQRTEQGDSAMYLCASSLIPSGGNQETQYFGPGTRLLVL.